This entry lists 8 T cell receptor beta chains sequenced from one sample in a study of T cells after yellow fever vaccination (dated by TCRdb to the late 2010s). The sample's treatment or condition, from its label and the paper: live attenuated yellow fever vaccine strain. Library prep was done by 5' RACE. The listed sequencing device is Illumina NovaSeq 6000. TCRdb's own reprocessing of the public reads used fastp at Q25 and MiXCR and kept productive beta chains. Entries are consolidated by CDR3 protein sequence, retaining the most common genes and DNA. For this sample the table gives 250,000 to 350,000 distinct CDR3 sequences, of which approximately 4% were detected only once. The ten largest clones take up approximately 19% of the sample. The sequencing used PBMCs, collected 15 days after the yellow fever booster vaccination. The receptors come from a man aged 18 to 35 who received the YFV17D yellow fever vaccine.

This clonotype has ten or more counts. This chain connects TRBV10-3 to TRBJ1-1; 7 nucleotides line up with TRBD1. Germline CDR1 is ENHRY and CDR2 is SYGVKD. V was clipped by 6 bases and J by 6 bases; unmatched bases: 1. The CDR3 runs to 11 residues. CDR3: CAIRGQSEAFF. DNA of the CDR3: TGTGCCATCAGGGGACAGTCTGAAGCTTTCTTT.

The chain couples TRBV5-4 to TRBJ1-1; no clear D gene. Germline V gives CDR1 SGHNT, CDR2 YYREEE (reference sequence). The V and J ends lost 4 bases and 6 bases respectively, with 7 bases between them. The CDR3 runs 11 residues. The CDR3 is CASSLGSEAFF. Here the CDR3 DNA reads TGTGCCAGCAGCCTGGGATCTGAAGCTTTCTTT.

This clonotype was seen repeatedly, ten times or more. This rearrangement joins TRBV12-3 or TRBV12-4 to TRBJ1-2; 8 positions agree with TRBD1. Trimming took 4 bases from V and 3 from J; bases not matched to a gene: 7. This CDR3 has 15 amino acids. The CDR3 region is CASSSRTGYDYGYTF. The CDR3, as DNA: TGTGCCAGCAGTTCGAGGACAGGGTACGACTATGGCTACACCTTC.

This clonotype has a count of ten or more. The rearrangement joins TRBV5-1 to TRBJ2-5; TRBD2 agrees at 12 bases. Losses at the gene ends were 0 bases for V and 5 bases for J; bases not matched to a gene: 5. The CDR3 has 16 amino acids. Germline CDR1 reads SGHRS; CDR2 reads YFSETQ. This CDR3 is CASSLEPSGGVETQYF. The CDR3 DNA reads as TGCGCCAGCAGCTTGGAGCCTAGCGGGGGGGTTGAGACCCAGTACTTC.

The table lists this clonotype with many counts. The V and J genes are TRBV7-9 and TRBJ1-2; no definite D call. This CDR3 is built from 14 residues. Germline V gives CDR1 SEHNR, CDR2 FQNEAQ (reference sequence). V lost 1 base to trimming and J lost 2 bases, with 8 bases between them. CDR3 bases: TGTGCCAGCAGCTTAGGTACAGAGAACTATGGCTACACCTTC. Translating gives CASSLGTENYGYTF.

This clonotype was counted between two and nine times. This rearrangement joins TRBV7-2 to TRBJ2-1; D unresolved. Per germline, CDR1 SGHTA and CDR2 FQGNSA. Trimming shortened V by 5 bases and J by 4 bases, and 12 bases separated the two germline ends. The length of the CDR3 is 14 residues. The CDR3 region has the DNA TGTGCCAGCAGCCTCAGAACTCTGTACAATGAGCAGTTCTTC. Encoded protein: CASSLRTLYNEQFF.

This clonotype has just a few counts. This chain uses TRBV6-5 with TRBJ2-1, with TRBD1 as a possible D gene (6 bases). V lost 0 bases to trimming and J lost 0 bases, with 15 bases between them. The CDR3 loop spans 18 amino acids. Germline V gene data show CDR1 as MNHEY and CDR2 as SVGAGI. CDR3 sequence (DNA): TGTGCCAGCAGTTACTCGAGGACAGACCTTAGCTCCTACAATGAGCAGTTCTTC. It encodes CASSYSRTDLSSYNEQFF.

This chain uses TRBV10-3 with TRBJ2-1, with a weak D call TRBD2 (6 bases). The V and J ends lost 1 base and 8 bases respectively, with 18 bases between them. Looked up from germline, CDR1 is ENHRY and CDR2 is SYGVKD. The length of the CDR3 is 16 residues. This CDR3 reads CAISEWKGQEGDEQFF. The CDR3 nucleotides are TGTGCCATCAGTGAGTGGAAAGGGCAGGAGGGCGATGAGCAGTTCTTC.